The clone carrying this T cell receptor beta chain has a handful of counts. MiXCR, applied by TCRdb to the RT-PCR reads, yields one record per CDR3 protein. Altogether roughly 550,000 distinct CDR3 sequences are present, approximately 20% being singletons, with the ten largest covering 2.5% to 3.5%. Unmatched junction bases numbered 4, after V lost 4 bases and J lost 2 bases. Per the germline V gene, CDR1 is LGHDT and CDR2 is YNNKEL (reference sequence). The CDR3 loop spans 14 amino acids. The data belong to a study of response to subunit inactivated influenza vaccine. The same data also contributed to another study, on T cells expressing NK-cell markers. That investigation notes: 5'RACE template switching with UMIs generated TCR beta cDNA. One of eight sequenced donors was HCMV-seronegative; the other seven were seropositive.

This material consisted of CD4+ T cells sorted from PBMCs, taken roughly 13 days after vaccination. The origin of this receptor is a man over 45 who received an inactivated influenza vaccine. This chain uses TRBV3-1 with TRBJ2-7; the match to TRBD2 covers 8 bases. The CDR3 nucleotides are TGTGCCAGCAGCCGGAGCGGGGGCCCCTACGAGCAGTACTTC. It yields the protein CASSRSGGPYEQYF.